This TCR beta chain was documented in a study of blood T cell repertoires in COVID-19. Study-wide background: The origin of the acute and convalescent COVID-19 samples was the United States, Italy and Spain. Nucleic acid was either cDNA or gDNA, and it came from T cells, B-cell-depleted T cells, or PBMCs.

In the original processing: Cell counts per sample came from amplifying reference gene primers. Assay used: immunoSEQ multiplex PCR; TCRdb lists only in-frame clones, some missing. V, J and clone size were drawn from that table, and D and trimming were deduced from the DNA. In the table there are 70,000 to 100,000 clones, 88% of which are singletons. V gave up 4 bases and J gave up 8 bases; unmatched junction bases: 8. Looked up from germline, CDR1 is MNHEY and CDR2 is SVGAGI. The CDR3 spans 15 residues. The sequence came from a human donor in a cohort sampled during active COVID-19. Input material: peripheral blood. The V and J genes are TRBV6-5 and TRBJ2-1; TRBD1 agrees at 10 bases. The CDR3 reads CASSWPGQGWDEQFF. CDR3 bases: TGTGCCAGCAGTTGGCCGGGACAGGGGTGGGATGAGCAGTTCTTC.